The rows below give T cell receptor beta chains drawn from one sample of a study of CD8+CD57+ T cells in acquired aplastic anemia. TCRdb recomputed calls from the reads with MiXCR, one row per CDR3 protein. The top ten hold more than 1.5% of the sample, which has about 180,000 distinct CDR3 sequences, less than 60% seen once. Sequencing used sorted CD4+, CD8+, or CD8+CD57+ T cells (not recorded which) from PBMCs. Receptors originate from a human donor with aplastic anemia. The CDR3 runs from the conserved cysteine through the conserved F or W. D genes are given only for firm matches. A clone size is listed for some rows: how often the clone was seen (once, few, many), or a class if it is expanded.

TRBJ2-1 | NA | NA | TRBV25-1 | TGTGCCAGCCGTCGCGTCGACGGTGAGCAGTTCTTC | CASRRVDGEQFF
TRBJ2-7 | NA | NA | TRBV9 | TGTGCCAGCAGCTTAGAGGCAGGGTTTACCTACGAGCAGTACTTC | CASSLEAGFTYEQYF
TRBJ2-5 | TRBD2 | many | TRBV9 | TGTGCCAGCAGCCTCAGCGGGGGGACCCAAGAGACCCAGTACTTC | CASSLSGGTQETQYF
TRBJ2-2 | NA | few | TRBV10-3 | TGTGCCATCAGTGGTTCAGGGCCCCGGGAGCTGTTTTTT | CAISGSGPRELFF
TRBJ2-2 | NA | NA | TRBV5-1 | TGCGCCAGCAGCTTGGAAAGGGCGGACCTCACCGGGGAGCTGTTTTTT | CASSLERADLTGELFF
TRBJ2-1 | NA | NA | TRBV29-1 | TGCAGCGTCCTCGGGCAGGCGAATTCCTACAATGAGCAGCTCTTC | CSVLGQANSYNEQLF
TRBJ1-1 | TRBD1 | NA | TRBV19 | TGTGCCAGTATTACCCGGGACAGTTACACTGAAGCTTTCTTT | CASITRDSYTEAFF
TRBJ2-2 | NA | many | TRBV7-2 | TGTGCCAGCAGCCCAAGCTCCGGGGCGGCCGGGGAGCTGTTTTTT | CASSPSSGAAGELFF
TRBJ2-7 | TRBD1 | NA | TRBV20-1 | TGCAGTGCGCCCGGGACAGGGACTTACAAGGGGATCTACGAGCAGTACTTC | CSAPGTGTYKGIYEQYF
TRBJ2-1 | NA | once | TRBV7-3 | TGTGCCAGCAGCCCTGGGTACGCTCATGAGCAGTTCTTC | CASSPGYAHEQFF
TRBJ2-7 | NA | NA | TRBV10-1 | TGCGCCAGCAGTGCGTCGGGACATCACGAGCAGTACTTC | CASSASGHHEQYF
TRBJ1-2 | NA | NA | TRBV29-1 | TGCAGAGCACACGACGGGGCCTATGGCTACACCTTC | CRAHDGAYGYTF
TRBJ1-1 | NA | few | TRBV24-1 | TGTGCCACCATAGTGACACCCATGAACACTGAAGCTTTCTTT | CATIVTPMNTEAFF
TRBJ2-5 | NA | many | TRBV18 | TGTGCCAGCTCACCCGGTGAGACCCAGTACTTC | CASSPGETQYF
TRBJ2-7 | NA | many | TRBV18 | TGTGCCAGCTCACCAGTTCAGGGATCCTACGAGCAGTACTTC | CASSPVQGSYEQYF
TRBJ2-3 | TRBD2 | many | TRBV20-1 | TGCAGTGCTAGAGTGGGACTAGGCGGTAGCACAGATACGCAGTATTTT | CSARVGLGGSTDTQYF
TRBJ1-1 | NA | NA | TRBV27 | TGTGCCAGCAGTTTCAACGCCCGGGGGAACACTGAAGCTTTCTTT | CASSFNARGNTEAFF
TRBJ1-1 | NA | NA | TRBV10-3 | TGTGCCATCAGTGAGTCGCTGGGCACTGAAGCTTTCTTT | CAISESLGTEAFF
TRBJ1-6 | NA | NA | TRBV19 | TGTGCCAGTAGTATAGGGACTAATTCACCCCTCCACTTT | CASSIGTNSPLHF
TRBJ2-2 | NA | NA | TRBV10-1 | TGCGCCAGCAGTGAGTCTCGCCTAGCCGGGGAGCTGTTTTTT | CASSESRLAGELFF
TRBJ2-1 | NA | many | TRBV2 | TGTGCCAGCCCAAAACGGGGGCCCTACAATGAGCAGTTCTTC | CASPKRGPYNEQFF
TRBJ2-5 | TRBD1 | many | TRBV5-1 | TGCGCCAGCAGCTTGGTTGGGACAGTCGCCAAGTTCCAAGAGACCCAGTACTTC | CASSLVGTVAKFQETQYF
TRBJ2-5 | NA | NA | TRBV29-1 | TGCAGCGCCGTACGGGACTTAGAGACCCAGTACTTC | CSAVRDLETQYF
TRBJ2-2 | NA | few | TRBV27 | TGTGCCAGCAGTTTAATACTAGGCACCGGGGAGCTGTTTTTT | CASSLILGTGELFF
TRBJ2-7 | TRBD1 | NA | TRBV24-1 | TGTGCCACCAGCACTCCGGGACAGGGGGCGGACGAGCAGTACTTC | CATSTPGQGADEQYF
TRBJ1-2 | NA | few | TRBV28 | TGTGCCAGCAGCTCTGGGACAAGAAGTAACTATGGCTACACCTTC | CASSSGTRSNYGYTF
TRBJ2-7 | TRBD1 | once | TRBV7-9 | TGTGCCAGCAGTTACGACAGGGGAACCTACGAGCAGTACTTC | CASSYDRGTYEQYF
TRBJ1-1 | NA | NA | TRBV7-6 | TGTGCCAGCAGCTTTGAAAACCTGAGGGACACTGAAGCTTTCTTT | CASSFENLRDTEAFF
TRBJ2-4 | TRBD2 | NA | TRBV18 | TGTGCCAGCTCATACGGGACTAGCGGAGCCAAAAACATTCAGTACTTC | CASSYGTSGAKNIQYF
TRBJ1-2 | TRBD1 | once | TRBV15 | TGTGCCACCAGCAGAGACATGGGGACAGGGGATGGCTACACCTTC | CATSRDMGTGDGYTF
TRBJ1-1 | TRBD1 | many | TRBV7-3 | TGTGCCAGCAGCTTAAGGGGGGGGACAGGGAACTTGAACACTGAAGCTTTCTTT | CASSLRGGTGNLNTEAFF
TRBJ2-5 | NA | many | TRBV4-1 | TGCGCCAGCAGCCAAGAACACGTTTCGGAGACCCAGTACTTC | CASSQEHVSETQYF
TRBJ1-2 | NA | NA | TRBV20-1 | TGCAGTGCTAGAGGCCGGGCGGGGGGCGCCTATGGCTACACCTTC | CSARGRAGGAYGYTF
TRBJ1-3 | NA | NA | TRBV10-3 | TGTGCCATCTCGACGGCGAACGGAAACACCATATATTTT | CAISTANGNTIYF
TRBJ2-5 | TRBD2 | NA | TRBV7-2 | TGTGCCAGCAGATACAGTACTAGCGGCCAAGAGACCCAGTACTTC | CASRYSTSGQETQYF
TRBJ1-4 | TRBD1 | many | TRBV7-6 | TGTGCCAGCAGCGTGGGACAGGGGCATGCAACTAATGAAAAACTGTTTTTT | CASSVGQGHATNEKLFF
TRBJ1-3 | TRBD1 | many | TRBV11-2 | TGTGCCAGCACCCGGACAGGGCCTCCCTCTGGAAACACCATATATTTT | CASTRTGPPSGNTIYF
TRBJ1-1 | NA | NA | TRBV25-1 | TGTGCCAGCTTCGACAGGAACACTGAAGCTTTCTTT | CASFDRNTEAFF
TRBJ2-5 | NA | NA | TRBV20-1 | TGCAGTGCTAGGGAGACCGGCGAGACCCAGTACTTC | CSARETGETQYF
TRBJ2-1 | NA | NA | TRBV25-1 | TGTGCCAGCAGCTTCCGAGCTAGGTCCTACAATGAGCAGTTCTTC | CASSFRARSYNEQFF
TRBJ2-7 | NA | few | TRBV2 | TGTGCCACGGGGCAGTTCAACGAGCAGTACTTC | CATGQFNEQYF
TRBJ1-2 | NA | many | TRBV6-2/TRBV6-3 | TGTGCCAGCAGTTACTCTCCCCGGGAGAGGGGCTACACCTTC | CASSYSPRERGYTF
TRBJ2-1 | TRBD1 | many | TRBV5-6 | TGTGCCAGCAGCGTACCGGGACAGGGCAATGAGCAGTTCTTC | CASSVPGQGNEQFF
TRBJ2-7 | NA | NA | TRBV15 | TGTGCCACCAGCAGAGATTCTCCCGACCCGCAGTACTTC | CATSRDSPDPQYF
TRBJ1-3 | NA | NA | TRBV20-1 | TGCAGTGCTCTCGACGGCTCTGGAAACACCATATATTTT | CSALDGSGNTIYF
TRBJ1-5 | NA | many | TRBV7-2 | TGTGCCAGCAGCCCGATGGTCCTGCGTGGCAATCAGCCCCAGCATTTT | CASSPMVLRGNQPQHF
TRBJ1-6 | TRBD1 | few | TRBV28 | TGTGCCAGCAGTTTATACGGGACAGGGAATTCACCCCTCCACTTT | CASSLYGTGNSPLHF
TRBJ1-1 | NA | NA | TRBV2 | TGTGCCAGCACGAAGGGACGGTTGAACACTGAAGCTTTCTTT | CASTKGRLNTEAFF
TRBJ2-7 | NA | NA | TRBV7-9 | TGCGCCAGCAGCCAAGTTTCAGGGTCCTACGAGCAGTACTTC | CASSQVSGSYEQYF
TRBJ2-3 | NA | medium-sized | TRBV7-2 | TGTGCCAGCAGCCAGACGTCCGGCACAGATACGCAGTATTTT | CASSQTSGTDTQYF
TRBJ1-1 | TRBD1 | NA | TRBV3-1 | TGTGCCAGCAGCCAAGCCGAGACAGGGTATACTGAAGCTTTCTTT | CASSQAETGYTEAFF
TRBJ1-3 | NA | many | TRBV19 | TGTGCCAGTAGTTCCTGGGTCAGCTCTGGAAACACCATATATTTT | CASSSWVSSGNTIYF
TRBJ2-3 | NA | NA | TRBV5-1 | TGCGCCAGCAGCTTTTCCGAGGAACAGGGATCCACAGATACGCAGTATTTT | CASSFSEEQGSTDTQYF
TRBJ1-1 | NA | NA | TRBV19 | TGTGCCAGTAGTATCGACAGCTTAAACACTGAAGCTTTCTTT | CASSIDSLNTEAFF
TRBJ2-5 | NA | many | TRBV20-1 | TGCAGTGTCGAAACGGTATGGGGTAGCGAGACCCAGTACTTC | CSVETVWGSETQYF
TRBJ2-5 | TRBD1 | many | TRBV6-1 | TGTGCCAGCAGGCTAGACAGGGGGCTAGAGACCCAGTACTTC | CASRLDRGLETQYF
TRBJ1-2 | NA | NA | TRBV2 | TGTGCCAGCAGTGAATGGGGGGTTGGTAACTATGGCTACACCTTC | CASSEWGVGNYGYTF